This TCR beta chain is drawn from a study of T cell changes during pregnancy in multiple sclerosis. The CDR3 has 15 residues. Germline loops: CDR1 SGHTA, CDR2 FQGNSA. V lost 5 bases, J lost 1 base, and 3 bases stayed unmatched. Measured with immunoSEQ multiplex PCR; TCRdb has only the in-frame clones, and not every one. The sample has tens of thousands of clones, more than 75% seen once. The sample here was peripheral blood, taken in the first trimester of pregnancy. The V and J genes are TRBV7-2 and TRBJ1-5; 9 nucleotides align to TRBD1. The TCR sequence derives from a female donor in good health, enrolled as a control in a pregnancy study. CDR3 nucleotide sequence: TGTGCCAGCAGCGAGGGACAGGGAAGCAATCAGCCCCAGCATTTT. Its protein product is CASSEGQGSNQPQHF.